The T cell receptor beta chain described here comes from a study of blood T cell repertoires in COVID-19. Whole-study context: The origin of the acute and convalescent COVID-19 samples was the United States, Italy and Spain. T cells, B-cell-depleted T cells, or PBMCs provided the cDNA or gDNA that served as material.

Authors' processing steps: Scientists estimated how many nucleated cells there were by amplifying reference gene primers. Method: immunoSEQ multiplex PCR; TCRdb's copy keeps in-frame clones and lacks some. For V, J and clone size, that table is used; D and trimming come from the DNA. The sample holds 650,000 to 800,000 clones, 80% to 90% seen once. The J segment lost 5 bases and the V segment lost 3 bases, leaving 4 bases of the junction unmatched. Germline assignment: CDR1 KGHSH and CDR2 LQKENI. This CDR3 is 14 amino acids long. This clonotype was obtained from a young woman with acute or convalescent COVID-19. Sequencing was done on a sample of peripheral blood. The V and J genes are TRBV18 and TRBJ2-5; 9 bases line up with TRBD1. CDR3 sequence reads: CASSPRDREETQYF. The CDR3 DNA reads TGTGCCAGCTCACCTCGGGACAGGGAGGAGACCCAGTACTTC.